The next 3 T cell receptor beta chains were all read from a single sample in a study of graft-versus-host responses after intestinal transplantation. These receptors' antigens are unknown. Some clones are missing from TCRdb's copy, which holds only in-frame ones; the method was immunoSEQ multiplex PCR. The data contain about 31,000 clones, about 79% of them singletons. Sequencing was performed on unstimulated CD8+ T cells sorted from spleen or lymph node cells, taken before intestinal transplant. The receptors shown here come from a human donor who received an intestinal transplant.

This rearrangement joins TRBV11-2 to TRBJ1-3; D is possibly TRBD1 (5 bases). Looked up from germline, CDR1 is SGHAT and CDR2 is FQNNGV. V lost 2 bases to trimming and J lost 3 bases, with 17 bases between them. The length of the CDR3 is 17 residues. This chain's CDR3 is CASSLWQGWARGNTIYF. CDR3 nucleotide sequence: TGTGCCAGCAGCTTATGGCAGGGATGGGCTCGTGGAAACACCATATATTTT.

The chain links TRBV7-9 to TRBJ1-1; 9 nucleotides line up with TRBD1. Trimming cost V 1 base and J 4 bases; bases outside gene matches: 4. CDR3 length equals 15 residues. Germline V gene sequence: CDR1 SEHNR, CDR2 FQNEAQ (reference sequence). The CDR3 spells CASSLEGQGGTEAFF. CDR3 coding DNA: TGTGCCAGCAGCTTAGAGGGACAGGGTGGCACTGAAGCTTTCTTT.

The chain carries TRBV27 and TRBJ2-7; the D is unclear. V lost 1 base and J 0 bases, leaving 7 bases between the germline ends. The CDR3 runs to 14 residues. Germline loops: CDR1 MNHEY, CDR2 SMNVEV (reference sequence). The DNA of the CDR3 is TGTGCCAGCAGTTTATACTCCGGCTCCTACGAGCAGTACTTC. This gives the protein CASSLYSGSYEQYF.